The rows below give T cell receptor beta chains drawn from one sample of a study of T cells in localized non-small cell lung cancer. Profiling relied on immunoSEQ multiplex PCR, and the TCRdb table lists in-frame clones only, not all of them. The data contain about 33,000 clones, about 85% of them singletons. The sequencing used peripheral blood mononuclear cells, collected before any cancer treatment. These TCRs come from a man aged 40-75 years with stage III lung adenocarcinoma. Each CDR3 is given without its conserved first and last residue. Rows may omit the clone size; those that give it use once, few, many or a size class.

clone_size,v_call,cdr3_aa
NA,TRBV5-1,ASSLAGTNTEAF
NA,TRBV5-1,ASSLTGNTEAF
NA,TRBV10-1,ASSQGYPEAF
NA,TRBV28,ASSLSGAPYGYT
NA,TRBV5-1,ASSVARSLNEQF
once,TRBV6-5,ASSYSWARANEKLF
NA,TRBV6-1,ASSPSLQSYEQY
NA,TRBV11-2,ASSLDLGRRPNSPLH
NA,TRBV5-5,ASRREEKLF
NA,TRBV6-6,ASSGDGYT
NA,TRBV7-6,ASSYHNSPLH
NA,TRBV2,ASQGSRTGELF
NA,TRBV27,ASGPQASYYYGYT
NA,TRBV7-2,ASSFTGGAAEQY
NA,TRBV6-5,ASSWRRQEAGNTIY
NA,TRBV2,ASSERFRAPLDTQY
NA,TRBV6-5,ASTRTKYETQY
NA,TRBV7-2,ASSFELVTDTQY
NA,TRBV9,ASTTGGRDEQF
few,TRBV27,ASSLFFVVGGLKQGNGYT
NA,TRBV11-2,ASSRRWNQPQH
NA,TRBV11-2,ASSQGIIGYT
once,TRBV5-1,ASSLVAGGGTGELF
NA,TRBV7-2,ASSLGGTDQETQY
NA,TRBV9,ASSPRGLTSNTGELF
NA,TRBV7-9,ASSLVTGAYEQY
NA,TRBV7-2,ASSLEFTDTQY
NA,TRBV5-1,ASSFQGSYEQY
NA,TRBV15,ATSRSTGNNEKLF
once,TRBV25-1,ASIGRLEVDTQY
NA,TRBV7-2,ASSLSGTAYGYT
NA,TRBV2,ASSSGQGARRNTIY
NA,TRBV6-5,ASRPSLNQGDGQY
few,TRBV6-5,ASSYTVTGNTEAF
once,TRBV5-4,ASSLVGGGGEQY
NA,TRBV19,ASSTGPFRRQGAHEQY
NA,TRBV5-4,ASSLGILGIQETQY
once,TRBV19,ASSMTRNTEAF
NA,TRBV11-1,ASSPRQGVLEQY
NA,TRBV6-5,AARNQLAGEVEQF
NA,TRBV5-1,ASKQGNSYNSPLH
NA,TRBV9,ASSVAGASTDTQY
NA,TRBV5-8,ASSQGTSGGTYNEQF
NA,TRBV5-1,ASSRRTHQANEKLF